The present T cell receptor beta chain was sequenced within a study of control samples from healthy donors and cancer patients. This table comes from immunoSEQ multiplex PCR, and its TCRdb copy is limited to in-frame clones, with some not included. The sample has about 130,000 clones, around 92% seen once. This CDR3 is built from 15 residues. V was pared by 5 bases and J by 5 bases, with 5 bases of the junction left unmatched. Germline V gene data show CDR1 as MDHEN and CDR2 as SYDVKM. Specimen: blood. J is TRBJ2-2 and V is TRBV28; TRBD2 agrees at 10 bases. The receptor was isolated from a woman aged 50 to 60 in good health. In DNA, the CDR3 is TGTGCCAGCAGTCCGAGCGGGAGGGGGACCGGGGAGCTGTTTTTT. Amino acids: CASSPSGRGTGELFF.